The 27 T cell receptor beta chains given below trace back to one sample, sequenced in a study of blood T cell repertoires in COVID-19. Sequenced by immunoSEQ multiplex PCR; TCRdb stores in-frame clones only, minus some. The sample lists roughly 56,000 clones; approximately 80% were seen once. What was sequenced was peripheral blood. These receptor sequences come from a man between 65 and 85 years old with acute or convalescent COVID-19.

The gene calls are TRBV2 and TRBJ2-7; D is unresolved. The CDR3 totals 14 residues. The germline gives CDR1 SNHLY, CDR2 FYNNEI. V gave up 11 bases and J gave up 0 bases, with 17 bases separating them. The CDR3 sequence: CAGRDGRSSYEQYF. For the CDR3, the DNA is TGTGCCGGTCGTGACGGTAGGAGCTCCTACGAGCAGTACTTC.

The J gene is TRBJ1-3, the V gene TRBV12-5; maybe TRBD1 (5 bases). Germline assignment: CDR1 LGHNT and CDR2 FRNRAP. Trimming removed 2 bases from V and 2 bases from J, with 7 bases in between. The CDR3 length is 14 residues. In nucleotides, the CDR3 is TGTGCTAGTGGTTTGTTAGGGGCTGGAAACACCATATATTTT. Its protein product is CASGLLGAGNTIYF.

The chain carries TRBV10-3 and TRBJ2-7; possibly TRBD2 for D (6 bases). V lost 1 base, J lost 7 bases, and 14 bases lay in between. Germline-derived CDR1 and CDR2 are ENHRY and SYGVKD. CDR3 length: 14 residues. As DNA, the CDR3 is TGTGCCATCAGTGAGTTGGGGACTGCTAATGAGCAGTACTTC. Its protein product is CAISELGTANEQYF.

The chain links TRBV18 to TRBJ2-1, with D maybe TRBD1 (6 bases). Trimming shortened V by 3 bases and J by 5 bases, and 8 bases separated the two germline ends. In germline, CDR1 is KGHSH, CDR2 LQKENI. This CDR3 region has 13 residues. This chain's CDR3 is CASSPDRNNEQFF. The CDR3 DNA reads TGTGCCAGCTCACCCGACAGGAACAATGAGCAGTTCTTC.

This clone was counted once. The chain links TRBV10-1 to TRBJ2-1; TRBD2 might be the D (6 bases). The CDR3 is made up of 13 amino acids. The V gene's germline CDR1 is WNHNN and CDR2 SYGVQD (reference sequence). Trimming removed 6 bases from V and 9 bases from J, with 15 bases in between. Written as DNA, the CDR3 is TGCGCCAGCAGAGGGACTCCGGCGGGTGAGCAGTTCTTC. It encodes CASRGTPAGEQFF.

The V and J genes are TRBV5-1 and TRBJ2-5; 8 bases match TRBD1. Per germline, CDR1 SGHRS and CDR2 YFSETQ. The CDR3 contains 18 residues. With V trimmed by 4 bases and J by 5 bases, 19 bases remained unmatched. The chain's CDR3 is CASSRGGQGFITQETQYF. The CDR3 region has the DNA TGCGCCAGCAGCCGAGGCGGACAGGGATTCATTACTCAGGAGACCCAGTACTTC.

This clone was recorded once. The chain has TRBV5-1 and TRBJ2-3, with TRBD2 matching 9 bases. The CDR3 is 17 residues long. After removal of 4 bases from V and 1 base from J, the junction contained 10 bases not matched to a gene. Germline V gene data show CDR1 as SGHRS and CDR2 as YFSETQ. Written as DNA, the CDR3 is TGCGCCAGCAGCAAAGGACTAGCGATGGGCGGCACAGATACGCAGTATTTT. It is translated as CASSKGLAMGGTDTQYF.

The CDR3 region is CASSLGRSYNEQFF. Here the CDR3 DNA reads TGTGCCAGCAGCTTAGGCAGGTCGTACAATGAGCAGTTCTTC. The V gene is TRBV13, the J gene TRBJ2-1; D call uncertain. Between the trimmed V and J ends, which lost 0 bases and 4 bases, there was a span of 7 bases. The CDR3 spans 14 residues. Germline V gene lookup returns CDR1 PRHDT and CDR2 FYEKMQ (reference sequence). Using reference TRBV13 and TRBJ2-1 for the parts outside the CDR3, the full variable domain is AAGVIQSPRHLIKEKRETATLKCYPIPRHDTVYWYQQGPGQDPQFLISFYEKMQSDKGSIPDRFSAQQFSDYHSELNMSSLELGDSALYFCASSLGRSYNEQFFGPGTRLTVL.

This clone was counted a few times. The gene calls are TRBV6-5 and TRBJ1-2; 7 bases fit TRBD1. The junction had 9 bases not matched to a gene; V was cut back by 6 bases and J by 5 bases. The CDR3 totals 14 residues. In germline, CDR1 is MNHEY, CDR2 SVGAGI. The CDR3 DNA reads as TGTGCCAGCAGCCTTCGGACAGGAAGGTATGGCTACACCTTC. It codes for CASSLRTGRYGYTF.

V and J are TRBV7-2 and TRBJ2-5, with D perhaps matching TRBD1 (5 bases). Trimming shortened V by 5 bases and J by 0 bases, and 13 bases separated the two germline ends. The germline V gene encodes CDR1 SGHTA and CDR2 FQGNSA. This CDR3 has 15 residues. The CDR3 DNA is TGTGCCAGCAGCCCGCCCGACAGTTACCAAGAGACCCAGTACTTC. As protein: CASSPPDSYQETQYF.

This rearrangement joins TRBV3-1 (or the pseudogene TRBV3-2) to TRBJ1-6; the match to TRBD1 covers 7 bases. The CDR3 contains 15 residues. V was pared by 1 base and J by 15 bases, with 12 bases of the junction left unmatched. In germline, CDR1 is LGHDT, CDR2 YNNKEL (reference sequence). The CDR3 spells CASSQGGTASSGLHF. The CDR3 DNA reads TGTGCCAGCAGCCAAGGGGGGACAGCCTCTTCAGGCCTCCACTTT.

This clone has only a few counts. The chain carries TRBV6-1 and TRBJ1-1; 8 bases match TRBD1. This CDR3 is 14 amino acids long. V gave up 3 bases and J gave up 4 bases; unmatched junction bases: 4. CDR1 is MNHNS and CDR2 is SASEGT in the germline V gene. CDR3 in amino acids: CASSEQGAVTEAFF. DNA for the CDR3: TGTGCCAGCAGTGAGCAGGGGGCCGTCACTGAAGCTTTCTTT.

The J gene is TRBJ1-4, the V gene TRBV18; no clear D gene. The CDR3 length is 14 residues. V lost 3 bases to trimming and J lost 8 bases, with 13 bases between them. Germline CDR1 is KGHSH and CDR2 is LQKENI. The CDR3 DNA reads as TGTGCCAGCTCACCGACACTCGCCGACGAAAAACTGTTTTTT. It encodes CASSPTLADEKLFF.

The chain uses TRBV6-4 and TRBJ2-3; tentative D call: TRBD1 (5 bases). The CDR3 length is 13 residues. Germline values: CDR1 MRHNA, CDR2 SNTAGT. V lost 11 bases and J lost 6, with 18 bases in between. As DNA, the CDR3 is TGTGCCGCCAGTACAGGTCTTTGGGATACGCAGTATTTT. This sequence encodes CAASTGLWDTQYF.

The chain recombines TRBV3-1 (or the pseudogene TRBV3-2) with TRBJ1-6, with TRBD1 matching over 8 bases. CDR3 length: 14 amino acids. Germline loops: CDR1 LGHDT, CDR2 YNNKEL (reference sequence). V was pared by 7 bases and J by 9 bases, with 8 bases of the junction left unmatched. CDR3: CASTRQGASSPLHF. CDR3 sequence (DNA): TGTGCCAGCACCCGCCAGGGGGCTAGTTCACCCCTCCACTTT.

V is TRBV16 and J is TRBJ1-2; D remains unclear. Per the germline V gene, CDR1 is KGHSY and CDR2 is FQNENV. The CDR3 length is 13 residues. The V end was cut by 2 bases, the J end by 4 bases, with 8 bases between. In DNA, the CDR3 is TGTGCCAGCAGCCAAGGTTCCAGCTATGGCTACACCTTC. This codes for CASSQGSSYGYTF.

This chain joins TRBV5-1 and TRBJ2-5; D is undetermined. The germline V gene encodes CDR1 SGHRS and CDR2 YFSETQ. V shed 2 bases and J shed 4 bases, with 18 bases lying between them. The CDR3 runs to 16 residues. The CDR3 DNA reads as TGCGCCAGCAGCTTACTGGCCGCCCACCCGGGAGAGACCCAGTACTTC. Encoded protein: CASSLLAAHPGETQYF.

The chain joins TRBV28 to TRBJ1-1; D might be TRBD1 (6 bases). Looked up from germline, CDR1 is MDHEN and CDR2 is SYDVKM. The CDR3 totals 18 residues. V lost 8 bases, J lost 6 bases, and 31 bases lay in between. In DNA, the CDR3 is TGTGCCAGCGTCGTTGCCGATGTTGTCGGCGATACAGGGCCTGAAGCTTTCTTT. It yields the protein CASVVADVVGDTGPEAFF.

This clone was seen a single time. The V call is TRBV27, the J call TRBJ1-6, with no clear D. The CDR3 has 16 residues. V dropped 5 bases and J dropped 0 bases, with 11 bases sitting between them. The germline V gene encodes CDR1 MNHEY and CDR2 SMNVEV (reference sequence). DNA for the CDR3: TGTGCCAGCAGTGCAATCACGAGCTCCTATAATTCACCCCTCCACTTT. It encodes CASSAITSSYNSPLHF.

V is TRBV12-5 and J is TRBJ1-1; D might be TRBD1 (6 bases). This CDR3 is 15 amino acids long. Trimming took off 2 bases at V and 3 bases at J, with 13 bases between the two ends. Looked up from germline, CDR1 is LGHNT and CDR2 is FRNRAP. The CDR3 loop is CASGLSQGWDTEAFF. CDR3 in DNA: TGTGCTAGTGGTTTGTCCCAGGGGTGGGACACTGAAGCTTTCTTT.

The V and J genes are TRBV6-5 and TRBJ2-7; TRBD2 might be the D (6 bases). Trimming left V 0 bases short and J 9 bases short, with 15 bases between. The CDR3 runs to 14 residues. Germline CDR1 reads MNHEY; CDR2 reads SVGAGI. CDR3 sequence reads: CASSYSTQEGRQYF. Written as DNA, the CDR3 is TGTGCCAGCAGTTACTCGACCCAGGAGGGAAGGCAGTACTTC.

The V gene is TRBV2, the J gene TRBJ1-5; D may be TRBD1 (5 bases). The V and J ends lost 6 bases and 2 bases respectively, with 14 bases between them. Germline V gene sequence: CDR1 SNHLY, CDR2 FYNNEI. The length of the CDR3 is 15 residues. CDR3 DNA sequence: TGTGCCAGCAGCCTCGGGGGGTCGGGCAATCAGCCCCAGCATTTT. Translated, it gives CASSLGGSGNQPQHF.

The chain carries TRBV6-2 or TRBV6-3 and TRBJ1-5; D possibly corresponds to TRBD1 (6 bases). The CDR3 spans 13 residues. The V gene's germline CDR1 is MNHEY and CDR2 SVGEGT. Trimming removed 6 bases from V and 5 bases from J, with 11 bases in between. The CDR3 sequence is CASSLDSYQPQHF. Written as DNA, the CDR3 is TGTGCCAGCAGCCTGGACAGCTATCAGCCCCAGCATTTT.

V usage is TRBV7-8 and J usage is TRBJ2-3; 9 nucleotides match TRBD2. The CDR3 loop spans 18 amino acids. The V and J ends lost 5 bases and 2 bases, in that order; junction bases with no gene match: 14. Per the germline V gene, CDR1 is SGHVS and CDR2 is FQNEAQ. The chain's CDR3 is CASSPPRQRGADTDTQYF. Here the CDR3 DNA reads TGTGCCAGCAGCCCCCCCCGCCAGCGGGGGGCTGACACAGATACGCAGTATTTT. Complete variable domain (other parts from reference TRBV7-8 and TRBJ2-3): GAGVSQSPRYKVAKRGQDVALRCDPISGHVSLFWYQQALGQGPEFLTYFQNEAQLDKSGLPSDRFFAERPEGSVSTLKIQRTQQEDSAVYLCASSPPRQRGADTDTQYFGPGTRLTVL.

The chain recombines TRBV6-5 with TRBJ1-2; D may be TRBD1 (5 bases). This CDR3 contains 15 residues. Trimming took 6 bases from V and 6 from J, leaving 20 bases between them. Germline lookup yields CDR1 MNHEY and CDR2 SVGAGI. In nucleotides, the CDR3 is TGTGCCAGCAGCCGGCCGAAGGGGACTATTCATGGCTACACCTTC. It specifies CASSRPKGTIHGYTF.

The chain employs TRBV5-4 and TRBJ2-3, with 8 bases fitting TRBD2. This CDR3 has 14 amino acids. The trim removed 4 bases at V and 2 bases at J, leaving 3 bases unmatched. The germline gives CDR1 SGHNT, CDR2 YYREEE (reference sequence). CDR3 nucleotide sequence: TGTGCCAGCAGCGTGCGGGGGGCCACAGATACGCAGTATTTT. Translated, it gives CASSVRGATDTQYF.

The chain is built from TRBV6-5 and TRBJ2-7; 8 nucleotides align to TRBD1. V dropped 6 bases and J dropped 6; count of bases not matched to a gene: 7. From germline, CDR1 is MNHEY and CDR2 SVGAGI. The CDR3 contains 13 residues. The CDR3 region is CASSGQGQGEQYF. CDR3 nucleotides: TGTGCCAGCAGCGGACAGGGCCAGGGCGAGCAGTACTTC.